These 18 T cell receptor beta chains originate from one sample sequenced in a study of OX40 agonist ivuxolimab in advanced cancers. This table comes from immunoSEQ multiplex PCR, and its TCRdb copy is limited to in-frame clones, with some not included. The sample shows 65,000 to 90,000 clones, 85% of them seen only once. The sample consisted of CD4+ or CD8+ T cells sorted from blood, taken in a trial of the OX40 agonist ivuxolimab. The origin of the receptors is an adult with an advanced solid tumor such as melanoma, head and neck, liver or kidney cancer.

The chain recombines TRBV14 with TRBJ1-6; D uncertain. Looked up from germline, CDR1 is SGHDN and CDR2 is FVKESK. CDR3 length: 15 residues. Trimming cost V 2 bases and J 2 bases, with 7 bases left between them. The CDR3 here is CASSQSAAYNSPLHF. As DNA, the CDR3 is TGTGCCAGCAGCCAATCGGCGGCCTATAATTCACCCCTCCACTTT. The whole variable domain, filled in from reference TRBV14 and TRBJ1-6, reads EAGVTQFPSHSVIEKGQTVTLRCDPISGHDNLYWYRRVMGKEIKFLLHFVKESKQDESGMPNNRFLAERTGGTYSTLKVQPAELEDSGVYFCASSQSAAYNSPLHFGNGTRLTVT.

The chain couples TRBV5-1 to TRBJ2-7; 8 bases match TRBD1. CDR3 size: 14 residues. Germline V gene data show CDR1 as SGHRS and CDR2 as YFSETQ. V lost 4 bases, J lost 2 bases, and 5 bases stayed unmatched. The CDR3 reads CASSGTGLAYEQYF. CDR3 bases: TGCGCCAGCAGCGGGACAGGCCTGGCCTACGAGCAGTACTTC.

As to this clone: Mismatch with germline at one junction end may stem from a read error. The rearrangement links TRBV5-1 to TRBJ2-2; D assignment may be TRBD1 or TRBD2 (5 bases each). Per the germline V gene, CDR1 is SGHRS and CDR2 is YFSETQ. The CDR3 covers 16 residues. The CDR3 DNA follows: TGCGCCAGCAGCCAACGGGACGCCGCGAACACCGAGGAGCTGTTTTTT. Amino acids: CASSQRDAANTEELFF.

The chain has TRBV5-1 and TRBJ1-5, with D tentatively TRBD1 (6 bases). Looked up from germline, CDR1 is SGHRS and CDR2 is YFSETQ. CDR3 length equals 16 residues. The germline V and J ends were trimmed by 0 bases and 6 bases, with 16 bases remaining between them. The CDR3 loop reads CASSLAPGGPGQPQHF. The DNA for the CDR3 is TGCGCCAGCAGCTTGGCCCCCGGGGGGCCAGGTCAGCCCCAGCATTTT.

The chain uses TRBV5-1 and TRBJ2-5; 9 bases align to TRBD1. The CDR3 is 13 residues long. In germline, CDR1 is SGHRS, CDR2 YFSETQ. The junction had 2 bases not matched to a gene; V was cut back by 3 bases and J by 5 bases. The CDR3 loop is CASSWTGDETQYF. The CDR3 DNA is TGCGCCAGCAGCTGGACAGGGGACGAGACCCAGTACTTC.

V gene TRBV7-2 combines with J gene TRBJ1-2, with a weak D call TRBD1 (6 bases). Germline V gene lookup returns CDR1 SGHTA and CDR2 FQGNSA. V gave up 4 bases and J gave up 8 bases, with 14 bases separating them. This CDR3 is 13 amino acids long. The CDR3 DNA follows: TGTGCCAGCAGCTCCGGCAGGGGATACGGCTACACCTTC. It encodes CASSSGRGYGYTF.

J is TRBJ2-2 and V is TRBV2, with D tentatively TRBD2 (5 bases). The CDR3 covers 13 residues. Trimming left V 6 bases short and J 3 bases short, with 8 bases between. Germline V gene data show CDR1 as SNHLY and CDR2 as FYNNEI. CDR3 sequence reads: CASRFSDTGELFF. The CDR3 region has the DNA TGTGCCAGCAGGTTTAGCGACACCGGGGAGCTGTTTTTT.

The chain joins TRBV7-2 to TRBJ1-3, with D perhaps TRBD1 (5 bases). The V and J ends lost 5 bases and 7 bases respectively, with 15 bases between them. Germline CDR1 is SGHTA and CDR2 is FQGNSA. The CDR3 runs to 14 residues. The CDR3: CASSVPTGVNTIYF. The CDR3 DNA reads as TGTGCCAGCAGCGTCCCCACAGGCGTCAACACCATATATTTT.

This rearrangement joins TRBV14 to TRBJ1-2, with TRBD1 matching 8 bases. CDR3 length equals 15 residues. The trim removed 1 base at V and 4 bases at J, leaving 5 bases unmatched. Germline V gives CDR1 SGHDN, CDR2 FVKESK. The CDR3 here is CASSQGTGKSYGYTF. The CDR3 nucleotides are TGTGCCAGCAGCCAAGGGACAGGGAAAAGCTATGGCTACACCTTC.

The V and J genes are TRBV18 and TRBJ2-7, with 12 bases that match TRBD2. This CDR3 comprises 15 residues. After removal of 6 bases from V and 1 base from J, the junction contained 4 bases not matched to a gene. Looked up from germline, CDR1 is KGHSH and CDR2 is LQKENI. The CDR3, as DNA: TGTGCCAGCTCGACGACTAGCGGGGGATCCTACGAGCAGTACTTC. This sequence encodes CASSTTSGGSYEQYF.

This sequence joins TRBV5-1 and TRBJ2-2; TRBD2 matches at 16 bases. The CDR3 length is 20 residues. The V gene end was trimmed by 1 base and the J gene end by 1 base; junction bases not matched to a gene: 7. Germline-derived CDR1 and CDR2 are SGHRS and YFSETQ. This chain's CDR3 is CASSLPPGLAGGRNTGELFF. CDR3 nucleotide sequence: TGCGCCAGCAGCTTGCCCCCGGGACTAGCGGGGGGGCGGAACACCGGGGAGCTGTTTTTT.

J is TRBJ2-5 and V is TRBV7-9; 11 bases match TRBD2. This CDR3 spans 16 amino acids. V lost 2 bases, J lost 4 bases, and 6 bases stayed unmatched. In germline, CDR1 is SEHNR, CDR2 FQNEAQ (reference sequence). CDR3 sequence (DNA): TGTGCCAGCAGCTTATATCTAGCGGGGGGTCGAGAGACCCAGTACTTC. It encodes CASSLYLAGGRETQYF.

This clone was counted a single time. The rearrangement links TRBV6-5 to TRBJ2-3; TRBD1 agrees at 10 bases. CDR1 is MNHEY and CDR2 is SVGAGI in the germline V gene. This CDR3 spans 14 amino acids. J lost 6 bases, V lost 2 bases, and 2 bases had no gene match. The CDR3 spells CASSYGQGGDTQYF. As DNA, the CDR3 is TGTGCCAGCAGTTACGGACAGGGGGGTGATACGCAGTATTTT.

This rearrangement joins TRBV12-2 to TRBJ1-2. TRBV12-2 is a pseudogene segment. This CDR3 region has 15 residues. CDR3: CASRPSGGEGYGYTF. CDR3 bases: TGTGCAAGTCGCCCAAGCGGAGGGGAAGGCTATGGCTACACCTTC.

This chain joins TRBV15 and TRBJ2-1, with D possibly being TRBD1 or TRBD2 (5 bases each). CDR3 length equals 16 residues. Germline assignment: CDR1 LNHNV and CDR2 YYDKDF (reference sequence). The V end was cut by 0 bases, the J end by 5 bases, with 14 bases between. CDR3 DNA sequence: TGTGCCACCAGCAGAGATCGACAGAGAGGGCACAATGAGCAGTTCTTC. Translating it yields CATSRDRQRGHNEQFF.

The chain couples TRBV7-6 to TRBJ1-2, with D maybe TRBD1 (6 bases). The CDR3 totals 14 residues. CDR1 and CDR2 from the germline V gene are SGHVS and FNYEAQ. V lost 1 base and J lost 4, with 10 bases in between. The CDR3: CASSLDEGGYGYTF. The CDR3 nucleotides are TGTGCCAGCAGCTTAGACGAAGGGGGCTATGGCTACACCTTC.

CDR3: CASSYSGQGLQETQYF. In nucleotides, the CDR3 is TGTGCCAGCAGTTACTCGGGACAGGGGTTACAAGAGACCCAGTACTTC. The chain couples TRBV6-5 to TRBJ2-5; TRBD1 aligns across 10 bases. Germline CDR1 and CDR2: MNHEY and SVGAGI. The CDR3 consists of 16 residues. Losses at the gene ends were 0 bases for V and 2 bases for J; bases not matched to a gene: 3.

This chain uses TRBV10-3 with TRBJ1-6; 7 positions match TRBD1. CDR3 length: 14 amino acids. Germline CDR1 reads ENHRY; CDR2 reads SYGVKD. With 6 bases clipped from V and 7 bases from J, the junction kept 6 bases outside the gene matches. This chain's CDR3 is CAISEQGSNSPLHF. The CDR3, as DNA: TGTGCCATCAGCGAACAGGGGTCGAATTCACCCCTCCACTTT.